These 8 T cell receptor beta chains were all obtained from the same sample, sequenced in a study of blood T cell repertoires in COVID-19. Profiled with immunoSEQ multiplex PCR; TCRdb holds only in-frame clones, not every one. The sample shows approximately 20,000 clones, about 87% of them seen only once. The sample comprised peripheral blood. These TCRs come from a human donor in a cohort sampled during active COVID-19.

This chain joins TRBV12-3 or TRBV12-4 and TRBJ2-1; D call uncertain. V shed 6 bases and J shed 9 bases, with 9 bases lying between them. The CDR3 has 11 amino acids. CDR3 nucleotide sequence: TGTGCCAGCAGCCCTGGCGGTGAGCAGTTCTTC. It is translated as CASSPGGEQFF.

This chain joins TRBV27 and TRBJ1-2; TRBD1 might be the D (5 bases). This CDR3 is built from 13 residues. Germline CDR1 and CDR2: MNHEY and SMNVEV (reference sequence). Trimming left V 3 bases short and J 3 bases short, with 8 bases between. CDR3 in amino acids: CASSFGGDYGYTF. CDR3 DNA: TGTGCCAGCAGTTTCGGAGGGGACTATGGCTACACCTTC.

The gene calls are TRBV3-1 (or the pseudogene TRBV3-2) and TRBJ2-3; 13 nucleotides agree with TRBD2. The germline CDR1 and CDR2 sequences are LGHDT and YNNKEL (reference sequence). V was clipped by 5 bases and J by 5 bases; unmatched bases: 4. There are 15 residues in the CDR3. The CDR3 DNA reads as TGTGCCAGCAGCGGACTAGCGGGAGACCTAGATACGCAGTATTTT. Translation gives CASSGLAGDLDTQYF.

As DNA, the CDR3 is TGCAGCGTCACAGGGGGCGATCACTATGGCTACACCTTC. This translates into CSVTGGDHYGYTF. This chain connects TRBV29-1 to TRBJ1-2, with 9 bases fitting TRBD1. The CDR3 totals 13 residues. CDR1 and CDR2 from the germline V gene are SQVTM and ANQGSEA. The V segment lost 6 bases and the J segment 3 bases; nucleotides outside the gene matches: 5.

The V and J genes are TRBV6-2 or TRBV6-3 and TRBJ2-7; 7 positions match TRBD1. This CDR3 is 14 amino acids long. With 4 bases clipped from V and 4 bases from J, the junction kept 7 bases outside the gene matches. Per the germline V gene, CDR1 is MNHEY and CDR2 is SVGEGT. CDR3 region: CASSSNSRGYEQYF. CDR3 nucleotide sequence: TGTGCCAGCAGTTCGAATTCCAGGGGGTACGAGCAGTACTTC.

J is TRBJ2-1 and V is TRBV2, with D possibly TRBD2 on 6 matching bases. The CDR3 loop spans 15 amino acids. The V end was cut by 1 base, the J end by 2 bases, with 9 bases between. From germline, CDR1 is SNHLY and CDR2 FYNNEI. CDR3 nucleotide sequence: TGTGCCAGCAGTGAAGGGGGAGGCACCTACAATGAGCAGTTCTTC. This gives the protein CASSEGGGTYNEQFF.

A single count supports this clone. The chain joins TRBV29-1 to TRBJ2-3; 12 positions agree with TRBD2. CDR1 and CDR2 from the germline V gene are SQVTM and ANQGSEA. The CDR3 runs 14 residues. With 6 bases clipped from V and 2 bases from J, the junction kept 3 bases outside the gene matches. The CDR3 is CSVGLAGITDTQYF. In DNA, the CDR3 is TGCAGCGTGGGACTAGCGGGTATCACAGATACGCAGTATTTT.

This clone has only one observation. The chain combines TRBV6-5 with TRBJ2-1, with TRBD2 matching over 8 bases. This CDR3 is 13 amino acids long. Germline assignment: CDR1 MNHEY and CDR2 SVGAGI. V was pared by 8 bases and J by 8 bases, with 8 bases of the junction left unmatched. The CDR3 region is CASYKSGGDEQFF. CDR3 DNA sequence: TGTGCCAGCTACAAAAGCGGGGGAGATGAGCAGTTCTTC.